The source of this T cell receptor (beta chain) is a study of OX40 agonist ivuxolimab in advanced cancers. About the research overall: Patients received intravenous ivuxolimab every 2 weeks at 0.01 to 10 mg/kg.

Sampled blood was obtained at baseline, cycle 4 day 1, and cycle 7 day 1. Of note for this clone: Its antigen is as yet unknown.

Measured with immunoSEQ multiplex PCR; TCRdb has only the in-frame clones, and not every one. The sample holds some 55,000 clones, approximately 88% seen once. Study findings and constraints: Certain nonresponders additionally had low normalized T-cell clonal expansion. Those patients achieving a partial response at 0.1-3.0 mg/kg showed among the lowest clonal expansion.

In germline, CDR1 is MDHEN, CDR2 SYDVKM. With 5 bases clipped from V and 4 bases from J, the junction kept 11 bases outside the gene matches. The CDR3 covers 16 residues. Here the sequenced sample was CD4+ or CD8+ T cells sorted from blood, taken in a trial of the OX40 agonist ivuxolimab. The chain couples TRBV28 to TRBJ1-1, with 9 bases identical to TRBD1. This clonotype was sampled from an adult with an advanced solid tumor such as melanoma, head and neck, liver or kidney cancer. The CDR3 nucleotides are TGTGCCAGCAGTCCACCCCCAGGACAGGGGACCACTGAAGCTTTCTTT. The encoded protein is CASSPPPGQGTTEAFF.